The following is a TCR beta chain sequence with its context. Its matching antigen is unknown. This may arise from a read error, as a much more abundant clone is one base away. The germline CDR1 and CDR2 sequences are SEHNR and FQNEAQ (reference sequence). Trimming cost V 3 bases and J 5 bases, with 2 bases left between them. There are 11 residues in the CDR3. The record originates from a study of identical twins. A universal primer site was created by template switching, with the cDNA bearing unique molecular identifiers. TCRdb passed the 5' RACE reads through MiXCR, listing each CDR3 protein once. The table lists hundreds of thousands of distinct CDR3 sequences, 11% to 15% of them singletons. Whole-study results and caveats: Fewer insertions marked abundant cord blood beta clonotypes; young adult naive trended weakly, memory not at all.

Sequenced material: memory (CD45RO+) T cells sorted from blood. V is TRBV7-9 and J is TRBJ2-1; D unresolved. The TCR was taken from a young woman in good health. The CDR3 protein is CASSFDNEQFF. In DNA, the CDR3 is TGTGCCAGCAGCTTCGACAATGAGCAGTTCTTC.